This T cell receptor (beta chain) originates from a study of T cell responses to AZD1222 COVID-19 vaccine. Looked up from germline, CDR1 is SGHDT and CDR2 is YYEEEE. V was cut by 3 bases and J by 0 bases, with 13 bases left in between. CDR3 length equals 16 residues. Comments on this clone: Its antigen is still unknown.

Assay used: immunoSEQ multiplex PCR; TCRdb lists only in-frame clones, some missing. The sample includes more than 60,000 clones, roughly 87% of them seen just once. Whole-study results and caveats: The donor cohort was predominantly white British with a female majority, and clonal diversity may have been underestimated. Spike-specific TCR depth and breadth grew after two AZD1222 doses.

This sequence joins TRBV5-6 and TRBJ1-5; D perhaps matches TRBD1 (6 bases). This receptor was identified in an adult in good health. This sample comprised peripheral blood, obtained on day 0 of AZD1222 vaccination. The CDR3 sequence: CASSSYRTASNQPQHF. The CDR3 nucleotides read TGTGCCAGCAGCTCTTACAGGACAGCTAGCAATCAGCCCCAGCATTTT.